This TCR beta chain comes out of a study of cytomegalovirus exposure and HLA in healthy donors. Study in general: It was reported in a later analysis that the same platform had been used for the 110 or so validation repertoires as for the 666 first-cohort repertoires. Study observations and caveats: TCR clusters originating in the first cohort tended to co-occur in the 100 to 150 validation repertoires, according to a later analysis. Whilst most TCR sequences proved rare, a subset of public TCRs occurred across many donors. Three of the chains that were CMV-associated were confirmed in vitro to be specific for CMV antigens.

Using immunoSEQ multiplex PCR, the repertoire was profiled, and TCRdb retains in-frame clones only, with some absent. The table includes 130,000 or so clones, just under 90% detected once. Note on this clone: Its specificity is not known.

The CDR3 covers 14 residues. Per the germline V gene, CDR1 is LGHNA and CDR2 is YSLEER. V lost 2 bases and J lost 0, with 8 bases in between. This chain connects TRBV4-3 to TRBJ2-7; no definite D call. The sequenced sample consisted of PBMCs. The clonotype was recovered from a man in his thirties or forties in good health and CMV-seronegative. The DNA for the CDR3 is TGCGCCAGCAGCCAACGACATAACTCCTACGAGCAGTACTTC. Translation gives CASSQRHNSYEQYF.